This TCR beta chain was observed in a study of T cells after yellow fever vaccination. Looking at the study overall: Preparing low-cell-number fractions relied on SMART-Seq v4 Ultra Low Input. Findings of the study overall: Most clones from primary vaccination were detected again post-booster (around 95% CD4, 88% CD8).

The V segment lost 3 bases and the J segment 4 bases; nucleotides outside the gene matches: 0. The length of the CDR3 is 12 residues. CDR1 is SQVTM, CDR2 ANQGSEA, per germline. This clonotype was observed at least ten times. Its cognate antigen is unknown. TCRdb called the 5' RACE reads again in MiXCR, with one record for every CDR3 protein. The sample lists 150,000 to 200,000 distinct CDR3 sequences, approximately 10% seen once, with just over 35% in the top ten. The TCR was taken from a man between 18 and 35 years old who received the YFV17D yellow fever vaccine. Here the sequenced sample was CD8+ T cells sorted from PBMCs, taken 15 days after the yellow fever booster vaccination. The chain carries TRBV29-1 and TRBJ2-1; TRBD1 agrees at 7 bases. CDR3 sequence (DNA): TGCAGCGTTGAGGACAGGTACAATGAGCAGTTCTTC. Protein: CSVEDRYNEQFF.